The 24 T cell receptor beta chains below were found in one sample sequenced in a study of Ad26.COV2.S vaccination and SARS-CoV-2 variants. TCRdb's copy holds only in-frame clones and misses some; the assay was immunoSEQ multiplex PCR. The table lists around 450,000 clones, 89% of them singletons. Regarding treatment: some 20 received Ad26.COV2.S at low or high dose, single or two shots; roughly five received placebo; per-sample allocation not given. Day 63 after the first vaccine or placebo injection was the time point for sampling. Sequencing used peripheral blood, obtained in a trial of Ad26.COV2.S vaccine versus placebo. Receptors were obtained from a person aged 18-60 years who received the Ad26.COV2.S COVID-19 vaccine or a placebo.

The chain has TRBV30 and TRBJ2-1, with D perhaps TRBD1 or TRBD2 (5 bases each). This CDR3 spans 15 amino acids. Germline V gene data show CDR1 as GTSNPN and CDR2 as SVGIG (reference sequence). The V end lost 2 bases, the J end lost 9 bases, and 20 bases lay between the germline ends. The CDR3 nucleotides read TGTGCCTGGAGTTCCCGGGGCCTAGGGGCAGGTGAGCAGTTCTTC. This encodes CAWSSRGLGAGEQFF.

The chain carries TRBV7-3 and TRBJ2-1; 7 bases are shared with TRBD2. This CDR3 comprises 15 residues. Germline V gene data show CDR1 as SGHTA and CDR2 as FQGTGA. V lost 5 bases and J lost 7; bases outside the gene matches: 11. CDR3 nucleotide sequence: TGTGCCAGCAGCCCCTCGCGGGAGAGGTGGAATGAGCAGTTCTTC. Translation gives CASSPSRERWNEQFF. The entire variable domain, with the rest obtained from reference TRBV7-3 and TRBJ2-1, is as follows: GAGVSQTPSNKVTEKGKYVELRCDPISGHTALYWYRQSLGQGPEFLIYFQGTGAADDSGLPNDRFFAVRPEGSVSTLKIQRTERGDSAVYLCASSPSRERWNEQFFGPGTRLTVL.

The chain employs TRBV7-2 and TRBJ2-7; 8 positions agree with TRBD1. The CDR3 covers 15 residues. Germline lookup yields CDR1 SGHTA and CDR2 FQGNSA. The V gene end was trimmed by 5 bases and the J gene end by 0 bases; junction bases not matched to a gene: 6. The CDR3 sequence: CASSAGTGASYEQYF. The CDR3 region has the DNA TGTGCCAGCAGCGCAGGGACAGGAGCCTCCTACGAGCAGTACTTC.

This chain uses TRBV5-1 with TRBJ2-5; the D gene is possibly TRBD1 (6 bases). The CDR3 sequence is 14 residues long. Trimming stripped 2 bases from V and 4 bases from J, with 12 bases between. Germline-derived CDR1 and CDR2 are SGHRS and YFSETQ. Here the CDR3 reads CASSLNVGAETQYF. The DNA for the CDR3 is TGCGCCAGCAGCTTAAATGTGGGGGCAGAGACCCAGTACTTC.

The V and J genes are TRBV27 and TRBJ2-7, with 9 bases matching TRBD2. Germline lookup yields CDR1 MNHEY and CDR2 SMNVEV (reference sequence). There are 13 residues in the CDR3. Germline trimming cut 2 bases from V and 5 bases from J; bases unmatched to any gene: 1. CDR3 DNA: TGTGCCAGCAGTTTAGGACTAGCGAACGAGCAGTACTTC. Protein: CASSLGLANEQYF.

The sample holds one count of this clone. This chain uses TRBV30 with TRBJ2-2; weak D call: TRBD1 (6 bases). Trimming stripped 0 bases from V and 0 bases from J, with 8 bases between. Germline CDR1 reads GTSNPN; CDR2 reads SVGIG (reference sequence). The CDR3 loop spans 15 amino acids. Here the CDR3 DNA reads TGTGCCTGGAGTGTAGGGGGAACGAACACCGGGGAGCTGTTTTTT. It translates to CAWSVGGTNTGELFF.

The rearrangement joins TRBV5-1 to TRBJ2-3, with D unclear. V was shortened by 0 bases and J by 4 bases, with 3 bases between the two germline ends. The CDR3 has 12 amino acids. Germline V gene lookup returns CDR1 SGHRS and CDR2 YFSETQ. In DNA, the CDR3 is TGCGCCAGCAGCTTGGAGGCAGATACGCAGTATTTT. It is translated as CASSLEADTQYF.

The chain recombines TRBV2 with TRBJ2-2, with D possibly called TRBD1 or TRBD2 (5 bases each). V was pared by 4 bases and J by 8 bases, with 11 bases between. The CDR3 covers 13 residues. CDR1 and CDR2 from the germline V gene are SNHLY and FYNNEI. The CDR3 protein is CASSAGPSGELFF. The DNA of the CDR3 is TGTGCCAGCAGTGCGGGGCCCAGTGGGGAGCTGTTTTTT.

V gene TRBV7-6 combines with J gene TRBJ2-7, with TRBD2 identical over 14 bases. CDR3 length equals 18 residues. V shed 3 bases and J 3 bases; nucleotides not matched to a gene: 10. Germline assignment: CDR1 SGHVS and CDR2 FNYEAQ. CDR3 nucleotides: TGTGCCAGCAGCTTTGGACTAGCGGGAGGAAGTACGAGCTACGAGCAGTACTTC. It specifies CASSFGLAGGSTSYEQYF.

CDR3 amino acids: CAWSTGTSGWNEQFF. The DNA of the CDR3 is TGTGCCTGGAGTACCGGGACTAGCGGTTGGAATGAGCAGTTCTTC. The V call is TRBV30, the J call TRBJ2-1; 11 bases are shared with TRBD2. V lost 2 bases and J lost 7; bases outside the gene matches: 7. The CDR3 has 15 amino acids. Germline-derived CDR1 and CDR2 are GTSNPN and SVGIG (reference sequence).

This chain connects TRBV27 to TRBJ1-6; TRBD1 aligns across 7 bases. The CDR3 is 15 residues long. Germline trimming cut 2 bases from V and 5 bases from J; bases unmatched to any gene: 3. Looked up from germline, CDR1 is MNHEY and CDR2 is SMNVEV (reference sequence). The CDR3 protein is CASSLVGQDNSPLHF. The DNA of the CDR3 is TGTGCCAGCAGTTTAGTCGGACAGGATAATTCACCCCTCCACTTT.

J is TRBJ2-3 and V is TRBV5-1; D not certain. The CDR3 loop spans 13 amino acids. Per the germline V gene, CDR1 is SGHRS and CDR2 is YFSETQ. V was pared by 1 base and J by 2 bases, with 5 bases between. CDR3 sequence (DNA): TGCGCCAGCAGCTTGCTCCCCACAGATACGCAGTATTTT. Protein sequence: CASSLLPTDTQYF.

This clone was seen once. The chain combines TRBV7-6 with TRBJ1-1, with D possibly TRBD1 on 6 matching bases. CDR1 and CDR2 from the germline V gene are SGHVS and FNYEAQ. V was shortened by 5 bases and J by 3 bases, with 10 bases between the two germline ends. The CDR3 runs to 13 residues. The CDR3 spells CASSLGQYTEAFF. The CDR3 DNA reads TGTGCCAGCAGCCTTGGACAGTACACTGAAGCTTTCTTT.

A single count supports this clone. J is TRBJ1-5 and V is TRBV7-2; 9 bases map to TRBD1. Per germline, CDR1 SGHTA and CDR2 FQGNSA. The CDR3 spans 16 residues. Trimming at V came to 0 bases and at J to 6 bases, leaving 6 bases not matched to a gene. The CDR3: CASSLAGDRAGQPQHF. The CDR3 DNA is TGTGCCAGCAGCTTAGCGGGGGACAGGGCTGGTCAGCCCCAGCATTTT.

This clone was detected only once. The genes are TRBV28 and TRBJ1-1; the match to TRBD1 covers 12 bases. CDR3 length: 14 amino acids. The V and J ends lost 6 bases and 9 bases, in that order; junction bases with no gene match: 8. Looked up from germline, CDR1 is MDHEN and CDR2 is SYDVKM. The CDR3 DNA reads TGTGCCAGCAGCCGCCGGGACAGGGGGCCACAAGCTTTCTTT. The encoded protein is CASSRRDRGPQAFF.

The chain links TRBV13 to TRBJ2-7, with TRBD1 identical over 8 bases. The trim removed 5 bases at V and 4 bases at J, leaving 7 bases unmatched. CDR3 length: 14 residues. From germline, CDR1 is PRHDT and CDR2 FYEKMQ (reference sequence). The CDR3 here is CASSRRTGIYEQYF. As DNA, the CDR3 is TGTGCCAGCAGCAGACGGACAGGGATTTACGAGCAGTACTTC. Together with reference TRBV13 and TRBJ2-7, the CDR3 gives the full variable domain: AAGVIQSPRHLIKEKRETATLKCYPIPRHDTVYWYQQGPGQDPQFLISFYEKMQSDKGSIPDRFSAQQFSDYHSELNMSSLELGDSALYFCASSRRTGIYEQYFGPGTRLTVT.

The J gene is TRBJ2-5, the V gene TRBV9; 8 bases map to TRBD2. Germline loops: CDR1 SGDLS, CDR2 YYNGEE. Trimming removed 4 bases from V and 1 base from J; junction bases left unmatched: 6. The CDR3 has 15 amino acids. CDR3 protein: CASSIRGGPQETQYF. Here the CDR3 DNA reads TGTGCCAGCAGCATTCGCGGGGGGCCCCAAGAGACCCAGTACTTC. The whole variable domain, remainder taken from reference TRBV9 and TRBJ2-5, is DSGVTQTPKHLITATGQRVTLRCSPRSGDLSVYWYQQSLDQGLQFLIQYYNGEERAKGNILERFSAQQFPDLHSELNLSSLELGDSALYFCASSIRGGPQETQYFGPGTRLLVL.

This clone is a singleton in its sample. The chain links TRBV6-6 to TRBJ1-2, with D possibly TRBD1 on 6 matching bases. The CDR3 sequence is 11 residues long. Germline V lookup: CDR1 MNHNY, CDR2 SVGAGI (reference sequence). Trimming took 8 bases from V and 3 from J, leaving 7 bases between them. CDR3 nucleotides: TGTGCCAGCCGGACAGACTATGGCTACACCTTC. The encoded protein is CASRTDYGYTF.

The V gene is TRBV18, the J gene TRBJ1-1; D not resolved. The CDR3 totals 14 residues. In germline, CDR1 is KGHSH, CDR2 LQKENI. The ends were cut back, 6 bases at V and 1 base at J, with 12 bases in the middle. Here the CDR3 DNA reads TGTGCCAGCTCTTTCGGGCCGGGGAACACTGAAGCTTTCTTT. Its translation: CASSFGPGNTEAFF.

The rearrangement links TRBV5-4 to TRBJ2-5; a weak D match, TRBD1 (5 bases). Germline assignment: CDR1 SGHNT and CDR2 YYREEE (reference sequence). This CDR3 has 13 amino acids. The germline V and J ends were trimmed by 4 bases and 5 bases, with 12 bases remaining between them. CDR3 residues: CASSPRDFETQYF. Written as DNA, the CDR3 is TGTGCCAGCAGCCCCAGGGATTTCGAGACCCAGTACTTC.

This sequence joins TRBV11-2 and TRBJ2-2, with D perhaps matching TRBD1 or TRBD2 (5 bases each). The V and J ends lost 8 bases and 6 bases respectively, with 22 bases between them. This CDR3 has 16 residues. The germline gives CDR1 SGHAT, CDR2 FQNNGV. The chain's CDR3 is CASAKAEGTAAGELFF. In DNA form, the CDR3 reads TGTGCCAGCGCCAAAGCAGAGGGGACCGCCGCCGGGGAGCTGTTTTTT.

The J gene is TRBJ2-1, the V gene TRBV6-2 or TRBV6-3, with D uncertain. The ends were cut back, 3 bases at V and 4 bases at J, with 7 bases in the middle. Germline V lookup: CDR1 MNHEY, CDR2 SVGEGT. This CDR3 contains 13 residues. In nucleotides, the CDR3 is TGTGCCAGCAGTTATAGTCGGTACAATGAGCAGTTCTTC. Translated: CASSYSRYNEQFF.

The chain combines TRBV7-6 with TRBJ1-6; 8 bases fit TRBD1. This CDR3 region has 15 residues. The V and J ends lost 5 bases and 9 bases, in that order; junction bases with no gene match: 9. The germline gives CDR1 SGHVS, CDR2 FNYEAQ. CDR3 sequence (DNA): TGTGCCAGCAGCCCCCTGGACAGGGATAGTTCACCCCTCCACTTT. This sequence encodes CASSPLDRDSSPLHF.

In nucleotides, the CDR3 is TGTGCCAGCAGCCAGGAAGGACAGGGAACGGCCTATGGCTACACCTTC. Translated, it gives CASSQEGQGTAYGYTF. The gene calls are TRBV5-5 and TRBJ1-2; 8 nucleotides line up with TRBD1. CDR3 size: 16 residues. The V and J ends lost 4 bases and 4 bases, in that order; junction bases with no gene match: 12. The germline CDR1 and CDR2 sequences are SGHKS and YYEKEE (reference sequence).